This is a list of T cell receptor beta chains from one sample in a study of cytomegalovirus exposure and HLA in healthy donors. Assay: immunoSEQ multiplex PCR; the TCRdb copy retains only in-frame clones and omits some. The sample contains about 140,000 clones, roughly 76% of which appear only once. What was sequenced was PBMCs. The receptors were gathered from a woman between 40 and 50 years old in good health and CMV-seronegative. The CDR3 runs from the conserved cysteine through the conserved F or W. The D gene is left open where the match is weak. Clone size is given for some rows only: seen once, a few or many times, or a class if the clone is expanded.

D,size,J,V,DNA,CDR3
TRBD1,NA,TRBJ1-2,TRBV9,TGTGCCAGCAGCGGAGGGGACAGCTTCAACTATGGCTACACCTTC,CASSGGDSFNYGYTF
NA,NA,TRBJ1-6,TRBV5-5,TGTGCCAGCAGCTTGGAGAGCTCCTATAATTCACCCCTCCACTTT,CASSLESSYNSPLHF
TRBD1,NA,TRBJ1-5,TRBV6-5,TGTGCCAGCAGCCTCGGACAGGGTTGGCAGCCCCAGCATTTT,CASSLGQGWQPQHF
TRBD1,NA,TRBJ1-5,TRBV6-1,TGTGCCAGCAGTGAAACAGGGGGCGCAGGACAGCCCCAGCATTTT,CASSETGGAGQPQHF
NA,NA,TRBJ2-6,TRBV5-1,TGCGCCAGCAGCCGAGGACAAGACTCTGGGGCCAACGTCCTGACTTTC,CASSRGQDSGANVLTF
TRBD1,NA,TRBJ1-2,TRBV10-2,TGCGCCAGTGCTAGAGGGGACAGGGGTTTGAGGAACTATGGCTACACCTTC,CASARGDRGLRNYGYTF
NA,few,TRBJ2-3,TRBV4-3,TGCGCCAGCAGCCAAGATACAGGCCAAGATACGCAGTATTTT,CASSQDTGQDTQYF
NA,NA,TRBJ1-1,TRBV5-1,TGCGCCAGCACAGGGAAGGTGAACACTGAAGCTTTCTTT,CASTGKVNTEAFF
NA,NA,TRBJ1-5,TRBV11-2,TGTGCCAGCAGCTTAGATAGGGGTGGCAATCAGCCCCAGCATTTT,CASSLDRGGNQPQHF
NA,NA,TRBJ1-1,TRBV19,TGTGCCAGTAAACGTTCGGCAGGTAACACTGAAGCTTTCTTT,CASKRSAGNTEAFF
NA,few,TRBJ1-4,TRBV4-2,TGTGCCAGCAGCCAAGATTCAAGGACAGTACTAAATGAAAAACTGTTTTTT,CASSQDSRTVLNEKLFF
NA,NA,TRBJ2-3,TRBV5-6,TGTGCCAGCAGCTCTAGGACAAGTCTTTCCACAGATACGCAGTATTTT,CASSSRTSLSTDTQYF
TRBD2,NA,TRBJ2-1,TRBV4-1,TGCGCCAGCAGCCAAGATGCACTAGCGGGGGTTGGGAGTGAGCAGTTCTTC,CASSQDALAGVGSEQFF
NA,NA,TRBJ1-1,TRBV6-5,TGTGCCAGCAGCAATCAACAGGGGAACACTGAAGCTTTCTTT,CASSNQQGNTEAFF
NA,NA,TRBJ2-5,TRBV6-5,TGTGCCACTTCCCTGAGCTTCCGAGGGCGAGAGGCCCAGTACTTC,CATSLSFRGREAQYF
TRBD1,NA,TRBJ2-1,TRBV4-1,TGCGCCAGCAGCCAAGCCGGAATGCAGACAGGGGTCAATGAGCAGTTCTTC,CASSQAGMQTGVNEQFF
TRBD1,NA,TRBJ1-1,TRBV15,TGTGCCACCAGCGCCATGGGACAGGGGGCCACTGAAGCTTTCTTT,CATSAMGQGATEAFF
TRBD1,NA,TRBJ1-2,TRBV29-1,TGCAGCGTTGCGGTCGGGACAGGGTTTAACTATGGCTACACCTTC,CSVAVGTGFNYGYTF
NA,NA,TRBJ2-7,TRBV9,TGTGCCAGCAGCGTAGATGTAGCCCCGCGAGACGAGCAGTACTTC,CASSVDVAPRDEQYF
TRBD1,once,TRBJ1-5,TRBV4-2,TGTGCCAGCAGCCAAGGATGGGGGGAACAGGGGAACAATCAGCCCCAGCATTTT,CASSQGWGEQGNNQPQHF
NA,NA,TRBJ1-6,TRBV19,TGTGCCAGTAGTATCACAGGGCTTCTGGGAGGGTCACCCCTCCACTTT,CASSITGLLGGSPLHF
TRBD1,NA,TRBJ2-5,TRBV7-7,TGTGCTAGCAGCTCCAGGACAGGGGGAGGACTGTACCAAGAGACCCAGTACTTC,CASSSRTGGGLYQETQYF
TRBD1,NA,TRBJ1-2,TRBV9,TGTGCCAGCAGCGCTAATCCCATAGGACAGGGGTATGGCTACACCTTC,CASSANPIGQGYGYTF
TRBD1,NA,TRBJ2-4,TRBV10-1,TGCGCCAGCAGTACAGGGGGCGGAAACATTCAGTACTTC,CASSTGGGNIQYF
TRBD2,few,TRBJ2-7,TRBV5-6,TGTGCCAGCAGCTGGGGGGGGTCGGGTCTCCCCCGCCCAAACGAGCAGTACTTC,CASSWGGSGLPRPNEQYF
TRBD1,NA,TRBJ2-5,TRBV5-4,TGTGCCAGCAGCTTGAGACAGGGGGCAGGAGAGACCCAGTACTTC,CASSLRQGAGETQYF
NA,NA,TRBJ2-7,TRBV27,TGTGCCAGCAGTCCAATATCGGGACTCCTCGTCGGCTACGAGCAGTACTTC,CASSPISGLLVGYEQYF
TRBD2,NA,TRBJ2-1,TRBV7-2,TGTGCCAGCAGCTCAGGTCGGGGGGAACTATACAATGAGCAGTTCTTC,CASSSGRGELYNEQFF
TRBD1,NA,TRBJ1-1,TRBV5-1,TGCGCCAGCAGCTTAACAGGGGGGAAGTACACTGAAGCTTTCTTT,CASSLTGGKYTEAFF
TRBD1,NA,TRBJ1-2,TRBV15,TGTGCCACCAGCAGAGATCTGGTAGGGGGCGAGGGGGGCTACACCTTC,CATSRDLVGGEGGYTF
TRBD1,few,TRBJ1-1,TRBV6-1,TGTGCCAGCCCGAGGACAGGGAACACTGAAGCTTTCTTT,CASPRTGNTEAFF
NA,NA,TRBJ1-2,TRBV2,TGTGCCAGCCTTGGACAGTCTTACTATGGCTACACCTTC,CASLGQSYYGYTF
NA,NA,TRBJ1-5,TRBV9,TGTGCCAGCAGCGTAGACTGGAATCAGCCCCAGCATTTT,CASSVDWNQPQHF
TRBD1,NA,TRBJ1-4,TRBV19,TGTGCCAGTAGTATGTGGCAGGGGGCGGAAAAACTGTTTTTT,CASSMWQGAEKLFF
NA,NA,TRBJ1-5,TRBV2,TGTGCCAGCAGCCTATCCGGGATACACAATCAGCCCCAGCATTTT,CASSLSGIHNQPQHF
TRBD1,once,TRBJ2-1,TRBV29-1,TGCAGCGTTGAATCCGGGACAGGGGCTTCCTACAATGAGCAGTTCTTC,CSVESGTGASYNEQFF
TRBD2,NA,TRBJ2-5,TRBV11-2,TGTGCTTCAGGGGCTAGCGGGGCGGAGACCCAGTACTTC,CASGASGAETQYF
NA,few,TRBJ1-1,TRBV6-6,TGTGCCAGCCACAGGGATGAGAACACTGAAGCTTTCTTT,CASHRDENTEAFF
TRBD2,NA,TRBJ2-3,TRBV11-3,TGTGCCAGCAGCTTAGCCGGGGGGGCAGGGACGCAGTATTTT,CASSLAGGAGTQYF
TRBD1,NA,TRBJ1-1,TRBV30,TGTGCCTGGCAGGGGGCGATAGAAGCAATGAACACTGAAGCTTTCTTT,CAWQGAIEAMNTEAFF
TRBD1,NA,TRBJ1-1,TRBV2,TGTGCCAGCAACGAGGGACAGCTGAACGCTGAAGCTTTCTTT,CASNEGQLNAEAFF
NA,NA,TRBJ2-3,TRBV13,TGTGCCAGCAGCCTACGACACTTAATAACTAGCACAGATACGCAGTATTTT,CASSLRHLITSTDTQYF
NA,NA,TRBJ1-5,TRBV28,TGTGCCAGCAGGTCACAGGGATCAGGCAATCAGCCCCAGCATTTT,CASRSQGSGNQPQHF
NA,NA,TRBJ1-3,TRBV5-1,TGCGCCAGCAGCCCGGCGGGGGGCTCTGGAAACACCATATATTTT,CASSPAGGSGNTIYF
NA,NA,TRBJ1-1,TRBV6-6,TGTGCCAGCAGTTACGGGGACATTTCGAACACTGAAGCTTTCTTT,CASSYGDISNTEAFF
NA,few,TRBJ1-1,TRBV13,TGTGCCAGCATTAACCTCTTATGGCAGGAGAACACTGAAGCTTTCTTT,CASINLLWQENTEAFF
TRBD1,NA,TRBJ1-2,TRBV5-4,TGTGCCAGCAGCTTGGGGGGACAGGGGTATTATGGCTACACCTTC,CASSLGGQGYYGYTF
NA,once,TRBJ2-3,TRBV13,TGTGCCAGCAGCCCTGGCGGTAGCCTGGATACGCAGTATTTT,CASSPGGSLDTQYF
NA,NA,TRBJ1-2,TRBV7-9,TGTGCCAGCAGCTTAGAGACAGCTAACTATGGCTACACCTTC,CASSLETANYGYTF
TRBD1,NA,TRBJ1-5,TRBV7-9,TGTGCCAGCAGCCCCACAGGGGGTCAGCCCCAGCATTTT,CASSPTGGQPQHF
TRBD1,NA,TRBJ2-3,TRBV7-2,TGTGCCAGCAGCTACGGGACAGGGGTGTCAGATACGCAGTATTTT,CASSYGTGVSDTQYF